This TCR beta chain is drawn from a study of T cell repertoires in cytomegalovirus infection. For the study at large: Used in the study were CMV epitopes, some recently identified and HLA-C-restricted, others well-studied and HLA-B-restricted. Based on public TCR beta signatures, there were indications of CMV infection and of a matching HLA type. Study observations and caveats: Dominating the ex vivo response were TCR beta clonotypes that were CMV-specific and HLA-C-restricted. Carriers of CMV and the relevant HLA type were discriminated by public TCR beta frequency.

The table lists this clonotype with a few counts. Its specificity is not known. The CDR3 has 12 amino acids. Germline values: CDR1 MNHEY, CDR2 SVGEGT. The ends were cut back, 6 bases at V and 3 bases at J, with 8 bases in the middle. Each CDR3 protein gets one entry after TCRdb re-called the reads with MiXCR. The data hold fewer than 1,000,000 distinct CDR3 sequences, with 30% to 40% observed a single time. The starting material was cultured CD8+ T cells from PBMCs, obtained from culture after CMV antigen stimulation. This clonotype was sampled from a human donor in good health (CMV status not recorded). Some clones in this sample may be carry-over from other donors' samples. This rearrangement joins TRBV6-2 or TRBV6-3 to TRBJ1-2; tentative D call: TRBD1 (5 bases). The CDR3 coding sequence is TGTGCCAGCAGCGACAGATACTATGGCTACACCTTC. Amino acids: CASSDRYYGYTF.